This T cell receptor (beta chain) originates from a study of T cell responses to AZD1222 COVID-19 vaccine. Study-wide points: Donors in the cohort were predominantly white British and more often female, and clonal diversity was possibly underestimated.

The table lists this clone with a count of one. What it recognizes is unknown. The protocol was immunoSEQ multiplex PCR, while the TCRdb copy is restricted to in-frame clones and leaves out a portion. The sample holds 150,000 to 200,000 clones; about 89% are singletons and the top ten take under 2%. Germline-derived CDR1 and CDR2 are GTSNPN and SVGIG (reference sequence). Trimming cost V 5 bases and J 4 bases, with 15 bases left between them. The CDR3 is made up of 15 amino acids. This clonotype originated in an adult in good health. The chain carries TRBV30 and TRBJ1-6; a possible D gene is TRBD1 (6 bases). The sample was peripheral blood, taken on day 0 of AZD1222 vaccination. The CDR3, as DNA: TGTGCCTGGCGCAGGGGAGGGGTATATAATTCACCCCTCCACTTT. Translation: CAWRRGGVYNSPLHF.